Sequencing of this T cell receptor (beta chain) was carried out in a study of blood T cell repertoires in COVID-19. Overall study: The cDNA or gDNA used as material had been derived from T cells, B-cell-depleted T cells, or PBMCs.

Sequenced by immunoSEQ multiplex PCR; TCRdb stores in-frame clones only, minus some. Counted here are tens of thousands of clones, around 83% occurring once; the ten biggest clones make up about 2%. The sequenced material came from peripheral blood. The clonotype was recovered from a woman in her 70s with acute or convalescent COVID-19.

In DNA form, the CDR3 reads TGTGCCAGCTCAAAACTCCGGGGGACAGCATATAATTCACCCCTCCACTTT. It is translated as CASSKLRGTAYNSPLHF. The V and J genes are TRBV27 and TRBJ1-6, with TRBD1 matching over 7 bases. The germline CDR1 and CDR2 sequences are MNHEY and SMNVEV (reference sequence). This CDR3 spans 17 amino acids. The V segment lost 8 bases and the J segment 4 bases; nucleotides outside the gene matches: 14.